This T cell receptor beta chain was obtained from a study of blood T cell repertoires in COVID-19. The germline V and J ends were trimmed by 6 bases and 4 bases, with 18 bases remaining between them. Germline V lookup: CDR1 MNHEY, CDR2 SMNVEV (reference sequence). This CDR3 region has 15 residues. Repertoires were generated with immunoSEQ multiplex PCR, while TCRdb's copy carries only in-frame clones and drops some. The sample shows 68,000 or so clones, roughly 86% of them seen only once. The chain has TRBV27 and TRBJ1-2; unclear D gene. Sequenced material: peripheral blood. The sequence derives from a man aged 45-65 years with acute or convalescent COVID-19. This chain's CDR3 is CASRTQREGSYGYTF. The CDR3 region has the DNA TGTGCCAGCAGGACCCAGAGGGAAGGGAGCTATGGCTACACCTTC.